This T cell receptor beta chain was identified in a study of regulatory T cells in long-lasting Graves disease. General study points: With persistent disease, TRBV28, TRBJ1-2 and TRBJ2-5 were the favored segments. Having few samples may have compromised the accuracy.

This sample's time point: newly diagnosed GD, antithyroid drugs for less than 3 months. The TCR library was made from RNA extracted from PBMCs. Per germline, CDR1 SEHNR and CDR2 FQNEAQ (reference sequence). J gave up 0 bases and V 5 bases, and 14 bases lay outside the gene matches. The CDR3 extends over 21 amino acids. This clonotype appeared a few times. Its specificity is not known. Arm-PCR of CDR3 regions and iRepertoire HTBI primers were used to build TCR beta libraries. TCRdb independently ran MiXCR on the multiplex PCR reads; one entry per CDR3 protein. The data show about 530,000 distinct CDR3 sequences, more than 15% seen once. These same data were also listed under a study on T cells in Graves' hyperthyroidism and ophthalmopathy. In that study: A first-round RT-PCR of the TCR CDR3 used the HTBI primer set.

The sample here was peripheral blood mononuclear cells (PBMCs), taken at new diagnosis, from a patient treated with antithyroid drugs. The chain links TRBV7-9 to TRBJ2-1; 15 positions match TRBD2. The receptor was isolated from a woman aged 35-65 years with Graves disease. The CDR3 reads CASSIQIGTSGGPSSYNEQFF. CDR3 sequence (DNA): TGTGCCAGCAGCATACAAATCGGGACTAGCGGGGGGCCGAGCTCCTACAATGAGCAGTTCTTC.